A selection of T cell receptor beta chains follows, all from one sample in a study of Ad26.COV2.S vaccination and SARS-CoV-2 variants. Sequencing was performed with immunoSEQ multiplex PCR; in TCRdb, only in-frame clones are kept and a portion is missing. Among around 300,000 clones listed, 86% were seen once. Sequences were derived from peripheral blood, sampled in a trial of Ad26.COV2.S vaccine versus placebo. Receptors originate from a person aged 18-65 years who received the Ad26.COV2.S COVID-19 vaccine or a placebo. Each CDR3 is given without its conserved first and last residue. The order of the fields is CDR3 protein, V gene, CDR3 length.

CDR3 protein: ASSLSPVTDTQY
V gene: TRBV27
CDR3 length: 12

CDR3 protein: ASSEFLREAQGYT
V gene: TRBV6-1
CDR3 length: 13

CDR3 protein: ASSHQRTEAF
V gene: TRBV14
CDR3 length: 10

CDR3 protein: ASSLIDRGNSPLH
V gene: TRBV7-8
CDR3 length: 13

CDR3 protein: ASSEGTSGRAHEQF
V gene: TRBV6-4
CDR3 length: 14

CDR3 protein: ASSLGGLGGEAF
V gene: TRBV28
CDR3 length: 12

CDR3 protein: ATSKPRQGLSPLH
V gene: TRBV15
CDR3 length: 13

CDR3 protein: ASSYGREVIDEQF
V gene: TRBV6-5
CDR3 length: 13

CDR3 protein: ASSLDSRPYYNEQF
V gene: TRBV11-2
CDR3 length: 14

CDR3 protein: ASSLALGRGYEQY
V gene: TRBV7-2
CDR3 length: 13

CDR3 protein: ASSQDDGLYGYT
V gene: TRBV4-1
CDR3 length: 12

CDR3 protein: ASSINGQLFGYT
V gene: TRBV19
CDR3 length: 12

CDR3 protein: ASSLVGSGNTGELF
V gene: TRBV7-2
CDR3 length: 14

CDR3 protein: ASSPRGTLNTEAF
V gene: TRBV18
CDR3 length: 13

CDR3 protein: ASSLAGQGAAF
V gene: TRBV7-9
CDR3 length: 11

CDR3 protein: AWGTGGINQPQH
V gene: TRBV30
CDR3 length: 12